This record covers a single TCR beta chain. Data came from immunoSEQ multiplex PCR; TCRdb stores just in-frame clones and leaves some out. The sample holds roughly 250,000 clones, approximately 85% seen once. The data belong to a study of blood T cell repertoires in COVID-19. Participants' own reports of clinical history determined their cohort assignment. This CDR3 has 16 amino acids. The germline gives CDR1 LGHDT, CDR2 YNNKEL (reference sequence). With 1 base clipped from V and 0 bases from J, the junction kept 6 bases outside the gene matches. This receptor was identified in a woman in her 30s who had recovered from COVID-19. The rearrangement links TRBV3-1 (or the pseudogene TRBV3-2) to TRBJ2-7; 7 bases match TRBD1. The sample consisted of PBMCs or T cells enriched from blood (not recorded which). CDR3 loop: CASSQVWTGSSYEQYF. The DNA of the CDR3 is TGTGCCAGCAGCCAAGTATGGACAGGAAGCTCCTACGAGCAGTACTTC.